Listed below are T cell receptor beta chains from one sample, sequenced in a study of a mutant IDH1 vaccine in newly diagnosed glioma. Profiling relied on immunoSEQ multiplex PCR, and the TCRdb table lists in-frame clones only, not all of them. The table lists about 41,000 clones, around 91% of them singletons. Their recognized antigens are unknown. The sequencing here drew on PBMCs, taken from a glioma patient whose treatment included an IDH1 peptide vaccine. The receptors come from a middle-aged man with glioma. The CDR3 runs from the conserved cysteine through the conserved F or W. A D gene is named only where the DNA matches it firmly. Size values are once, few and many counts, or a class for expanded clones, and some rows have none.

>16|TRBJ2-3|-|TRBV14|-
CASSQARFQPTDTQYF
TGTGCCAGCAGCCAAGCGCGGTTCCAGCCTACAGATACGCAGTATTTT
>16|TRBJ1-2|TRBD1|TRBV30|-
CAWSARGQGRSQGYTF
TGTGCCTGGAGTGCCCGGGGACAGGGAAGGTCACAGGGCTACACCTTC
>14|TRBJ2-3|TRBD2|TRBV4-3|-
CASSQDLREGTQYF
TGCGCCAGCAGCCAAGATCTAAGGGAGGGTACGCAGTATTTT
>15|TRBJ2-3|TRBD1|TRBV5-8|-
CASSQPGQRTDTQYF
TGTGCCAGCAGCCAACCGGGACAGCGCACAGATACGCAGTATTTT
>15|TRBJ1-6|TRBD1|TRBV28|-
CASRITGTGYSPLHF
TGTGCCAGCAGGATTACCGGGACAGGATATTCACCCCTCCACTTT
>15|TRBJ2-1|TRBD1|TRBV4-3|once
CASSHRQGYHNEQFF
TGCGCCAGCAGCCACCGACAGGGTTACCACAATGAGCAGTTCTTC
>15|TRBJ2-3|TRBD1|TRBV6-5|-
CASQTRGPPTDTQYF
TGTGCCAGCCAAACCAGGGGGCCGCCCACAGATACGCAGTATTTT
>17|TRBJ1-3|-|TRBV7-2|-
CASSLEAGDQGSNTIYF
TGTGCCAGCAGCTTAGAGGCCGGGGACCAAGGGTCAAACACCATATATTTT
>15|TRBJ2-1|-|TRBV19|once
CASSIGGGRSAEQFF
TGTGCCAGTAGTATAGGCGGGGGCCGCTCCGCGGAGCAGTTCTTC
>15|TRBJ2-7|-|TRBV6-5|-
CASRRASGSVSEQYF
TGTGCCAGCAGGCGTGCATCAGGGTCGGTATCCGAGCAGTACTTC
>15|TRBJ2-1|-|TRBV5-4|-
CASSSGTSSYNEQFF
TGTGCCAGCAGCTCCGGGACGAGCTCCTACAATGAGCAGTTCTTC
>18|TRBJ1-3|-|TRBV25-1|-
CASSEERGGRTPGNTIYF
TGTGCCAGCAGTGAGGAAAGGGGGGGGAGGACGCCTGGAAACACCATATATTTT
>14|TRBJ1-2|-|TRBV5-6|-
CASSYKQGPYGYTF
TGTGCCAGCAGTTACAAACAGGGACCCTATGGCTACACCTTC
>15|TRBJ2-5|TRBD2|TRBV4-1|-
CASSQERDYTETQYF
TGCGCCAGCAGCCAGGAACGGGACTATACGGAGACCCAGTACTTC
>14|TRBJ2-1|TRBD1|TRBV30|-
CAWSPGTGRAEQFF
TGTGCCTGGAGTCCCGGGACAGGGAGGGCTGAGCAGTTCTTC
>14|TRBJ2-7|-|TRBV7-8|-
CASTPRRMDYEQYF
TGTGCCAGCACCCCCCGCCGGATGGATTACGAGCAGTACTTC
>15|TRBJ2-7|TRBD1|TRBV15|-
CATSRDSTGGYEQYF
TGTGCCACCAGCAGAGATTCAACAGGGGGCTACGAGCAGTACTTC
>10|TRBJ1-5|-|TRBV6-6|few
CAAGNQPQHF
TGTGCCGCGGGGAATCAGCCCCAGCATTTT
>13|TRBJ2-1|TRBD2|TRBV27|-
CASSFRGENEQFF
TGTGCCAGCAGTTTCCGGGGGGAGAATGAGCAGTTCTTC
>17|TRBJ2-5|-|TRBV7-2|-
CASSTGMNTRRQETQYF
TGTGCCAGCAGTACCGGTATGAATACCAGGAGGCAAGAGACCCAGTACTTC
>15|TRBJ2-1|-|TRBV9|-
CASSVEGVWDNEQFF
TGTGCCAGCAGCGTAGAAGGCGTGTGGGACAATGAGCAGTTCTTC
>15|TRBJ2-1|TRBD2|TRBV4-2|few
CASSQTSGGFDEQFF
TGTGCCAGCAGCCAAACTAGCGGGGGGTTTGATGAGCAGTTCTTC
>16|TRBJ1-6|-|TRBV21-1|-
CASSKGKTGYNSPLHF
TGTGCCAGCAGCAAGGGGAAGACAGGGTATAATTCACCCCTCCACTTT
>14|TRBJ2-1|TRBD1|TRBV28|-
CASSLWGTGAKQFF
TGTGCCAGCAGTTTATGGGGGACAGGGGCCAAGCAGTTCTTC
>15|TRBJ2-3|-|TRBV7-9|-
CASSLVGQITDTQYF
TGTGCCAGCAGCTTAGTCGGCCAGATCACAGATACGCAGTATTTT
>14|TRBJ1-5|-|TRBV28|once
CASSLGFQGQPQHF
TGTGCCAGCAGTTTAGGCTTCCAAGGGCAGCCCCAGCATTTT
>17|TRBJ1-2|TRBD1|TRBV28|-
CASSLEGYRGGNYGYTF
TGTGCCAGCAGTTTAGAGGGGTACAGGGGAGGTAACTATGGCTACACCTTC
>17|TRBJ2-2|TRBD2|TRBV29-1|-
CSVEAGLAGGRTGELFF
TGCAGCGTTGAGGCAGGACTAGCGGGAGGTCGCACCGGGGAGCTGTTTTTT
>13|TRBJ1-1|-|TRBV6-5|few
CASSYGGPQGAFF
TGTGCCAGCAGTTACGGCGGCCCACAGGGAGCTTTCTTT
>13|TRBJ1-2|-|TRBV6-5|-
CASRQDANYGYTF
TGTGCCAGCAGACAGGACGCCAACTATGGCTACACCTTC
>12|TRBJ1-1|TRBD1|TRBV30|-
CAWGRGLTEAFF
TGTGCCTGGGGCAGGGGGCTAACTGAAGCTTTCTTT
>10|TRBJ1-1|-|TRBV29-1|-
CSVDQASTFF
TGCAGCGTTGACCAGGCTTCAACTTTCTTT
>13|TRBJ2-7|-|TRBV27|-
CASHGAIAYEQYF
TGTGCCAGCCATGGGGCAATAGCCTACGAGCAGTACTTC
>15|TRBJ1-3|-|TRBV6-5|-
CASSSPTVPGNTIYF
TGTGCCAGCAGTTCCCCGACAGTTCCTGGAAACACCATATATTTT
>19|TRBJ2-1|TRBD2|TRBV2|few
CASSEGSRAAGGSRNEQFF
TGTGCCAGCAGTGAAGGGTCCAGGGCTGCCGGCGGGAGTAGGAATGAGCAGTTCTTC
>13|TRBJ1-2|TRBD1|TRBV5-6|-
CASSLAGQGENTF
TGTGCCAGCAGCCTCGCGGGACAGGGGGAGAACACCTTC
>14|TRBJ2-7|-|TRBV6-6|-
CASSYSDKMTEQYF
TGTGCCAGCAGTTACTCGGACAAAATGACGGAGCAGTACTTC
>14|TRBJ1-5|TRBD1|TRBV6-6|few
CASSTGVSSQPQHF
TGTGCCAGCAGTACAGGGGTGAGCAGTCAGCCCCAGCATTTT
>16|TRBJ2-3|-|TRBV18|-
CASSPPRGTSTDTQYF
TGTGCCAGCTCACCGCCGAGAGGGACTAGCACAGATACGCAGTATTTT
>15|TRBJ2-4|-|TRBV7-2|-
CASRAGPSLGNIQYF
TGTGCCAGCAGGGCGGGTCCTAGCCTTGGAAACATTCAGTACTTC
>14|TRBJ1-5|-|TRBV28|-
CASSSPAVIQPQHF
TGTGCCAGCAGTTCGCCAGCGGTCATTCAGCCCCAGCATTTT
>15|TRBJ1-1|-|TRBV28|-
CASSPHGGVPTEAFF
TGTGCCAGCAGTCCCCACGGTGGGGTCCCCACTGAAGCTTTCTTT
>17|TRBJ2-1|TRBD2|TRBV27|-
CASSPGTSGPPYNEQFF
TGTGCCAGCAGTCCCGGGACTAGCGGTCCCCCCTACAATGAGCAGTTCTTC
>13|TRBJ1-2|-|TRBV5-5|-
CASSPGRGGGYTF
TGTGCCAGCAGCCCCGGGAGGGGCGGGGGCTACACCTTC
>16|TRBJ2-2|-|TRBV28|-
CASSPRGGGFSGELFF
TGTGCCAGCAGTCCCCGGGGAGGGGGCTTTTCCGGGGAGCTGTTTTTT
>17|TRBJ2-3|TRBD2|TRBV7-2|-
CASSSRTSGSGTDTQYF
TGTGCCAGCAGCTCCCGGACTAGCGGGAGTGGTACAGATACGCAGTATTTT
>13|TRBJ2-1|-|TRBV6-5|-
CASSFPGDNEQFF
TGTGCCAGCAGTTTCCCGGGGGACAATGAGCAGTTCTTC
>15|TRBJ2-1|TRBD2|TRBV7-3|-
CASSPTASGNNEQFF
TGTGCCAGCAGCCCAACGGCTAGCGGCAACAATGAGCAGTTCTTC
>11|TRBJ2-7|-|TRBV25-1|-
CACRVCYEQYF
TGTGCCTGCAGGGTGTGTTACGAGCAGTACTTC
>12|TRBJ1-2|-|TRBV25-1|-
CASSPIRGGYTF
TGTGCCAGCAGTCCAATCCGGGGTGGCTACACCTTC
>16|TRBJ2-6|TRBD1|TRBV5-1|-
CASSTGTGAGANVLTF
TGCGCCAGCAGCACCGGGACAGGGGCAGGGGCCAACGTCCTGACTTTC
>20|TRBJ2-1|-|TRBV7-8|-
CASSLYPPGPGRPKTNEQFF
TGTGCCAGCAGCTTATACCCCCCCGGGCCTGGCCGCCCCAAAACAAATGAGCAGTTCTTC
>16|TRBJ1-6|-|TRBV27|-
CASTYGGGSYNSPLHF
TGTGCCAGCACCTATGGGGGGGGCTCCTATAATTCACCCCTCCACTTT
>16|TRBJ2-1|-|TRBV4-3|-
CASSQEQASSYNEQFF
TGCGCCAGCAGCCAGGAACAGGCGAGCTCCTACAATGAGCAGTTCTTC
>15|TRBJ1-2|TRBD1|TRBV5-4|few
CASSFGTASGYGYTF
TGTGCCAGCAGCTTTGGGACAGCTTCCGGCTATGGCTACACCTTC